This T cell receptor beta chain was identified in a study of persistence of HIV-infected CD4 T cells. Background on the study: Median time on suppressive ART was approximately eight years. Blood samples, up to roughly 200 mL, came from multiple time points, except a couple of leukapheresis donors sampled once.

Cells were stimulated with CMV-infected fibroblast lysates at 8 to 10 ug/mL. Sorting of responding CD4+ T cells relied on upregulated CD40 ligand together with CD69. PBMCs were depleted of CD8+ T cells before stimulation. Germline assignment: CDR1 MDHEN and CDR2 SYDVKM. CDR3 length equals 16 residues. V trimming: 3 bases; J trimming: 6 bases; junction bases outside the gene matches: 9. Notes on this clone: What it binds is unknown.

Sequencing used immunoSEQ version 4 in survey mode. Each sample used up to roughly 1 ug genomic DNA diluted to around 10 ng/uL. Assay used: immunoSEQ multiplex PCR; TCRdb lists only in-frame clones, some missing. The table lists roughly 13,000 clones, roughly 71% of them singletons. Sequences were derived from CD4+ T cells sorted from PBMCs after approximately 19-hour stimulation, sampled from a patient who received antiretroviral therapy. The rearrangement links TRBV28 to TRBJ2-3; 10 positions agree with TRBD2. The clonotype was recovered from an adult man with HIV who was CMV-seropositive. CDR3 DNA sequence: TGTGCCAGCAGTTTCGGGGTAGCGGGGGGCAGGGATACGCAGTATTTT. Residues: CASSFGVAGGRDTQYF.